Sequencing of this T cell receptor beta chain was carried out in a study of tumor-infiltrating lymphocytes in localized non-small cell lung cancer. Overall study: The cohort mixed smokers and never-smokers, several histologies, and some post-neoadjuvant-chemotherapy samples.

The germline V gene encodes CDR1 MNHNS and CDR2 SASEGT. CDR3 length: 14 residues. V shed 8 bases and J 2 bases; nucleotides not matched to a gene: 7. Of note for this clone: Antigen: not known.

Here immunoSEQ multiplex PCR was the method, and the copy in TCRdb shows in-frame clones only, minus some. Counted here are more than 20,000 clones, around 67% occurring once; the ten biggest clones make up approximately 6.3%. Study outcomes and limitations: Tumor T-cell fraction was not associated with recurrence-free survival.

The TCR sequence derives from a human donor with non-small cell lung cancer. The sample consisted of lung tumor tissue. V is TRBV6-1 and J is TRBJ2-5; 8 nucleotides align to TRBD1. The CDR3 spells CASGDRRTQETQYF. The CDR3 nucleotides are TGTGCCAGCGGGGACAGGAGAACACAAGAGACCCAGTACTTC.